The present T cell receptor (beta chain) was sequenced within a study of T cell repertoires in cytomegalovirus infection. Study background: Recently identified HLA-C-restricted CMV epitopes were among the peptides used. Public TCR beta signature analysis indicated the presence of both CMV infection and matching HLA type.

Concerning this clonotype itself: Antigen specificity is unknown.

TCRdb independently ran MiXCR on the reads; one entry per CDR3 protein. The repertoire holds 450,000 to 600,000 distinct CDR3 sequences, roughly 46% seen once, with around 45% in the top ten. Findings of the study overall: Dominant in the ex vivo response were TCR beta clonotypes restricted by HLA-C and specific for CMV. Accumulated public TCR beta family frequency recognized individuals carrying CMV together with the relevant HLA.

The receptor's source is a human donor in good health (CMV status not recorded). Some clones in this sample may be carry-over from other donors' samples. The sequencing used cultured PBMCs, collected from culture after CMV antigen stimulation.

The CDR3 sequence: CASSLSGSGTETQYF. CDR3 nucleotide sequence: TGCGCCAGCAGCTTGAGTGGCAGCGGCACAGAGACCCAGTACTTC. This chain links TRBV5-1 with TRBJ2-5; D perhaps matches TRBD2 (5 bases). This CDR3 region has 15 residues. The ends were cut back, 1 base at V and 4 bases at J, with 14 bases in the middle. The V gene's germline CDR1 is SGHRS and CDR2 YFSETQ.